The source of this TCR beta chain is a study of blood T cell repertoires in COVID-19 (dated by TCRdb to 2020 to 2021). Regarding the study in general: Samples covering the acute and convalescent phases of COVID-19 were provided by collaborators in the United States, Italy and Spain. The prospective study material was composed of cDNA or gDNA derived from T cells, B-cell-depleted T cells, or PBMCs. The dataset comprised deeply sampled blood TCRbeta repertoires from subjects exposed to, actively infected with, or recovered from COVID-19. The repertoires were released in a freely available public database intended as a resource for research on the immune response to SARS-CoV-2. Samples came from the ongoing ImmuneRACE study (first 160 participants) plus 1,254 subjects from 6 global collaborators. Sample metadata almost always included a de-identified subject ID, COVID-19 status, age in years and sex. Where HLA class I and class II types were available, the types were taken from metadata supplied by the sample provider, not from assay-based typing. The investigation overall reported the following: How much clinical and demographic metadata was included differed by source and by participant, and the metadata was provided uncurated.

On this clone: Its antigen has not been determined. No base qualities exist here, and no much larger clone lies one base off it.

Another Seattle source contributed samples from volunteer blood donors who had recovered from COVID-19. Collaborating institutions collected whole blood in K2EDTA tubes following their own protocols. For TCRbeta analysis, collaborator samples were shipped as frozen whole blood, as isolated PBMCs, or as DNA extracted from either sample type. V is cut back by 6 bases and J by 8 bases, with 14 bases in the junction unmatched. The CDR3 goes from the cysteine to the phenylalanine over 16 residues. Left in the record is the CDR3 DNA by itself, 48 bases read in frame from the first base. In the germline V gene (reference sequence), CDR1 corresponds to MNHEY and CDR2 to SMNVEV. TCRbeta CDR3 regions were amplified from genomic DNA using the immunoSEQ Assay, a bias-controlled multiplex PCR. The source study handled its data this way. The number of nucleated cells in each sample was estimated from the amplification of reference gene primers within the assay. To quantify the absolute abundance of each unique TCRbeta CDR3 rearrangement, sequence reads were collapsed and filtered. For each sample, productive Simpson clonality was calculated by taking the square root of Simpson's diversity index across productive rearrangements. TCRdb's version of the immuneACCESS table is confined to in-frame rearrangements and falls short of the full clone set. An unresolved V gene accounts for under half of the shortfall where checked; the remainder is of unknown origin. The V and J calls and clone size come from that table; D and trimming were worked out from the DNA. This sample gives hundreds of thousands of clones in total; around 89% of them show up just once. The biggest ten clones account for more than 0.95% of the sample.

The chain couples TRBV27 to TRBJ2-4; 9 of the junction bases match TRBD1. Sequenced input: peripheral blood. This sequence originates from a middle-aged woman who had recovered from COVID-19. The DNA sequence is TGTGCCAGCAGCTTTTCCGGACAGGGGTGGAGGGACATTCAGTACTTC. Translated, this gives CASSFSGQGWRDIQYF.